The present T cell receptor (beta chain) was sequenced within a study of CD8+CD57+ T cells in acquired aplastic anemia. For the study at large: Roughly 3.1 ug was the average amount of DNA from sorted CD4+ and CD8+ cells. Healthy donors averaged around 11 million reads for CD4+ cells.

Study-level points and caveats: In common between the patients and the controls were some 29 CD8+ CDR3 sequences.

The table lists this clonotype with a few counts. Its antigen is still unknown. Genomic DNA served as template for TCR beta VDJ and CDR3 profiling. In TCRdb, the reads were re-called with MiXCR into one record per CDR3 protein. The data show 400,000 to 450,000 distinct CDR3 sequences, 65% to 80% seen once. The CDR3 spans 15 residues. Germline V gene sequence: CDR1 LGHNA, CDR2 YSLEER. With 4 bases clipped from V and 4 bases from J, the junction kept 6 bases outside the gene matches. This clonotype originated in a human donor in good health, serving as a control. This sequence joins TRBV4-3 and TRBJ2-7; TRBD1 aligns across 11 bases. Sequencing was carried out using sorted CD4+, CD8+, or CD8+CD57+ T cells (not recorded which) from PBMCs. The chain's CDR3 is CASSPGQGAGYEQYF. In nucleotides, the CDR3 is TGCGCCAGCAGCCCAGGACAGGGGGCTGGTTACGAGCAGTACTTC.